This passage covers 16 T cell receptor beta chains from one sample sequenced in a study of blood T cells in healthy people across ages. It was with a sample-barcoded 5' primer and a J-beta primer mix that a second PCR of about 7 to 12 cycles was run. Each CDR3 protein gets one entry after TCRdb re-called the 5' RACE reads with MiXCR. The sample comprises 650,000 to 700,000 distinct CDR3 sequences, approximately 29% of which are singletons, and 15% to 19% rests with the top ten. The specimen sequenced was blood. The receptors here all came from a woman older than 75 in good health.

This clonotype was observed a few times. One base away lies a much larger clone, so this may be a sequencing read error. J is TRBJ2-5 and V is TRBV4-3; 7 nucleotides line up with TRBD2. The CDR3 extends over 16 amino acids. Looked up from germline, CDR1 is LGHNA and CDR2 is YSLEER. Trimming at V came to 1 base and at J to 11 bases, leaving 16 bases not matched to a gene. CDR3 in DNA: TGCGCCAGCAGCCAAGGCCAAGCGGGGTTACACAATGAGCAGTACTTC. This gives the protein CASSQGQAGLHNEQYF.

This clonotype was counted ten times or more. V gene TRBV6-1 combines with J gene TRBJ2-5, with D possibly matching TRBD1 (6 bases). V was clipped by 3 bases and J by 1 base, with 15 bases between them. Germline V gives CDR1 MNHNS, CDR2 SASEGT. The CDR3 runs 16 residues. The CDR3: CASSEGAGQGQETQYF. CDR3 nucleotide sequence: TGTGCCAGCAGTGAGGGGGCAGGGCAGGGCCAAGAGACCCAGTACTTC.

Turning to this clonotype: The junction and the germline gene differ at one end; a read error may be behind it. This sequence joins TRBV11-2 and TRBJ2-1; TRBD1 agrees at 12 bases. Per germline, CDR1 SGHAT and CDR2 FQNNGV. CDR3 size: 15 residues. Here the CDR3 reads CDSSLVAGQGALLFF. The CDR3 DNA follows: TGTGACAGCAGCTTAGTTGCGGGACAGGGGGCATTATTGTTCTTC.

This clonotype has more than one count but fewer than ten. This chain connects TRBV6-1 to TRBJ1-2; TRBD1 might be the D (6 bases). The CDR3 totals 13 residues. V was pared by 2 bases and J by 5 bases, with 9 bases between. Germline V gene data show CDR1 as MNHNS and CDR2 as SASEGT. The CDR3: CASSERGKYGYTF. CDR3 nucleotide sequence: TGTGCCAGCAGTGAAAGGGGGAAATATGGCTACACCTTC.

Details on this clonotype: This may arise from a read error, as a much more abundant clone is one base away. The chain combines TRBV20-1 with TRBJ1-1, with D possibly being TRBD1 (5 bases). Germline CDR1 is DFQATT and CDR2 is SNEGSKA (reference sequence). The CDR3 length is 15 residues. CDR3 protein: CRARHLRQPNTEAFF. The DNA of the CDR3 is TGCCGTGCCAGACACCTTAGACAGCCGAACACTGAAGCTTTCTTT.

This chain joins TRBV20-1 and TRBJ1-1; D uncertain. The CDR3 has 15 residues. Per germline, CDR1 DFQATT and CDR2 SNEGSKA (reference sequence). V was clipped by 0 bases and J by 0 bases, with 11 bases between them. CDR3 sequence (DNA): TGCAGTGCTAGAGATAAGGTGACCCTGAACACTGAAGCTTTCTTT. Translation gives CSARDKVTLNTEAFF.

This clonotype was detected ten times or more. The chain links TRBV7-2 to TRBJ1-3; D is ambiguous. Germline V gives CDR1 SGHTA, CDR2 FQGNSA. Trimming shortened V by 5 bases and J by 4 bases, and 6 bases separated the two germline ends. The CDR3 contains 12 residues. CDR3 in amino acids: CASSLGGNTIYF. In DNA, the CDR3 is TGTGCCAGCAGCCTCGGGGGAAACACCATATATTTT. The complete variable domain, with remaining parts taken from reference TRBV7-2 and TRBJ1-3, reads GAGVSQSPSNKVTEKGKDVELRCDPISGHTALYWYRQSLGQGLEFLIYFQGNSAPDKSGLPSDRFSAERTGGSVSTLTIQRTQQEDSAVYLCASSLGGNTIYFGEGSWLTVV.

Concerning this clonotype: This may be a read error: a much more frequent sequence differs by one nucleotide. The chain recombines TRBV28 with TRBJ2-7; D is unclear. The CDR3 totals 13 residues. Trimming cost V 10 bases and J 7 bases, with 20 bases left between them. Germline V CDR1 and CDR2: MDHEN, SYDVKM. CDR3 DNA: TGTGCCACGGTACAAAGCTCCTACAATGAGCAGTACTTC. Its translation: CATVQSSYNEQYF.

This sequence joins TRBV7-2 and TRBJ2-1, with D possibly TRBD1 on 5 matching bases. V shed 1 base and J shed 15 bases, with 13 bases lying between them. Germline V gene lookup returns CDR1 SGHTA and CDR2 FQGNSA. There are 12 residues in the CDR3. CDR3 region: CASSLGQGSLFF. CDR3 nucleotide sequence: TGTGCCAGCAGCTTAGGGCAGGGCTCGTTGTTCTTC.

This clonotype has at least ten counts. This chain joins TRBV3-1 and TRBJ2-7; D might be TRBD2 (5 bases). Trimming stripped 4 bases from V and 2 bases from J, with 12 bases between. Germline loops: CDR1 LGHDT, CDR2 YNNKEL (reference sequence). CDR3 length: 14 residues. The CDR3 sequence is CASSPLAYPYEQYF. CDR3 nucleotide sequence: TGTGCCAGCAGCCCATTAGCGTACCCCTACGAGCAGTACTTC.

This clonotype was found once. The junction shows a germline mismatch at one end, possibly a read error. The J gene is TRBJ2-1, the V gene TRBV6-6, with 7 positions matching TRBD2. This CDR3 region has 14 residues. Germline V lookup: CDR1 MNHNY, CDR2 SVGAGI (reference sequence). The CDR3 is CASRYSPGRDEQFF. CDR3 sequence (DNA): TGTGCCAGCAGGTATTCCCCGGGGAGGGATGAGCAGTTCTTT.

The table lists this clonotype with a few counts. The chain couples TRBV27 to TRBJ2-7, with D tentatively TRBD1 (5 bases). V gave up 3 bases and J gave up 3 bases, with 9 bases separating them. The CDR3 contains 13 residues. The germline V gene has CDR1 MNHEY and CDR2 SMNVEV (reference sequence). The CDR3 DNA reads TGTGCCAGCAGTTTCTCAGGGAACTACGAGCAGTACTTC. Encoded protein: CASSFSGNYEQYF.

Concerning this clonotype itself: Compared with germline, one end of the junction differs, possibly owing to a read error. This rearrangement joins TRBV12-3 or TRBV12-4 to TRBJ2-7; possibly TRBD2 for D (6 bases). The CDR3 extends over 13 amino acids. The CDR3: CAGSLPGRNEQYF. In DNA form, the CDR3 reads TGTGCCGGCAGTTTACCAGGGAGGAACGAGCAGTACTTC.

On this clonotype itself: A much larger clone sits a single nucleotide away, making a read error possible. The chain has TRBV20-1 and TRBJ2-3, with D tentatively TRBD1 (6 bases). Per germline, CDR1 DFQATT and CDR2 SNEGSKA (reference sequence). The CDR3 extends over 13 amino acids. In nucleotides, the CDR3 is TGCAGTGCTAGGCTAACAGGGTGGGCTACGCGGTATTTT. This sequence encodes CSARLTGWATRYF.

This clonotype was detected many times. The rearrangement uses TRBV27 and TRBJ2-5, with D perhaps matching TRBD1 (5 bases). Trimming took 6 bases from V and 3 from J, leaving 14 bases between them. CDR1 and CDR2 from the germline V gene are MNHEY and SMNVEV (reference sequence). The CDR3 is 14 residues long. For the CDR3, the DNA is TGTGCCAGCAGCCGAACGGTGACAGAAGAGACCCAGTACTTC. Its translation: CASSRTVTEETQYF.

This clonotype has at least ten counts. The chain carries TRBV12-3 or TRBV12-4 and TRBJ2-6, with unresolved D. V gave up 3 bases and J gave up 2 bases, with 8 bases separating them. This CDR3 comprises 15 residues. This CDR3 is CASSLETAGANVLTF. CDR3 bases: TGTGCCAGCAGTTTGGAAACGGCTGGGGCCAACGTCCTGACTTTC.